This T cell receptor (beta chain) was profiled in a study of CD8 T cells in ankylosing spondylitis. Making the TCR beta libraries involved quantitative 5'-RACE with molecular barcodes. One entry per CDR3 protein results from TCRdb running MiXCR on the 5' RACE reads. The sample has some 700,000 distinct CDR3 sequences; around 19% are singletons. Study outcomes and limitations: The study looked at matched synovial fluid samples from ankylosing spondylitis patients. Disease-linked clones were reported to be significantly enriched there. What seemed typical of ankylosing spondylitis blood was a TCR beta motif built from about 8 highly homologous variants. In synovial fluid and blood from reactive arthritis, some motif variants were previously reported.

This clonotype was counted a few times. Its cognate antigen is unknown. The sequence derives from a male donor with ankylosing spondylitis. The specimen sequenced was blood, either unsorted or a sorted T cell fraction (not recorded which).

CDR3 sequence reads: CANSRDKNTEAFF. Here the CDR3 DNA reads TGTGCCAACTCTCGGGACAAGAACACTGAAGCTTTCTTT. The J gene is TRBJ1-1, the V gene TRBV6-1; D is possibly TRBD1 (6 bases). Germline loops: CDR1 MNHNS, CDR2 SASEGT. This CDR3 is built from 13 residues. The V and J ends lost 10 bases and 1 base respectively, with 13 bases between them.